The sequence of this T cell receptor beta chain was determined in a study of OX40 agonist ivuxolimab in advanced cancers. General study findings and limits: Some patients who did not respond also had low normalized T-cell clonal expansion. Clones of CD4+ and CD8+ blood T cells grew by week 6 at doses of 0.1 to 3.0 mg/kg.

Autoimmune disease history or systemic immunosuppression led to patients being barred. Points on this clone: The antigen is not known.

Assay used: immunoSEQ multiplex PCR; TCRdb lists only in-frame clones, some missing. Here the sample spans around 82,000 clones, 88% being singletons. This CDR3 contains 15 residues. V lost 7 bases and J lost 0; bases outside the gene matches: 8. Germline V gene lookup returns CDR1 MNHEY and CDR2 SMNVEV (reference sequence). This receptor was taken from an adult with an advanced solid tumor such as melanoma, head and neck, liver or kidney cancer. The V call is TRBV27, the J call TRBJ2-7; 8 bases match TRBD1. Source: CD4+ or CD8+ T cells sorted from blood, taken in a trial of the OX40 agonist ivuxolimab. The CDR3 sequence is CASKVGQGSSYEQYF. The CDR3 nucleotides are TGTGCCAGCAAGGTTGGACAGGGAAGCTCCTACGAGCAGTACTTC.